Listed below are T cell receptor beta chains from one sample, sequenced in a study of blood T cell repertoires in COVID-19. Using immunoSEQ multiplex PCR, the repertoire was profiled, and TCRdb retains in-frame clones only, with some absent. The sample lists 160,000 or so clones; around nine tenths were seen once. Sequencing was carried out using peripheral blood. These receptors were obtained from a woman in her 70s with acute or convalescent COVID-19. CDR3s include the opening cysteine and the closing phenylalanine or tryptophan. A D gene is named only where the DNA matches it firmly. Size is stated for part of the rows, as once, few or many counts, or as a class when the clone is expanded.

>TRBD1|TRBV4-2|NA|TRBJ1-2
CASSQRGGTAYGYTF
TGTGCCAGCAGCCAACGAGGGGGGACAGCCTATGGCTACACCTTC
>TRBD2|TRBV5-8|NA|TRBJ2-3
CASSFASGSSDTQYF
TGTGCCAGCAGCTTCGCTAGCGGGAGCTCAGATACGCAGTATTTT
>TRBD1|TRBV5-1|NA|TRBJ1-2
CASSVERDRGRRGYTF
TGCGCCAGCAGCGTCGAACGGGACAGGGGGCGAAGAGGCTACACCTTC
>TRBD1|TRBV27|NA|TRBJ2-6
CASSPGQGWPGANVLTF
TGTGCCAGCAGCCCGGGACAGGGATGGCCTGGGGCCAACGTCCTGACTTTC
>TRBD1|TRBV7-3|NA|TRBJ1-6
CASSLTGTGNSPLHF
TGTGCCAGCAGCTTAACGGGGACAGGGAATTCACCCCTCCACTTT
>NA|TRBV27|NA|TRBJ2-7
CASSAHRNSYEQYF
TGTGCCAGCAGTGCCCACAGGAACTCCTACGAGCAGTACTTC
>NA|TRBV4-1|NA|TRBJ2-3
CASSQGAGAASKSTDTQYF
TGCGCCAGCAGCCAAGGGGCGGGGGCAGCCTCTAAGAGCACAGATACGCAGTATTTT
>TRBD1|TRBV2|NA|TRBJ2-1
CASSEGRQGANEQFF
TGTGCCAGCAGTGAAGGGAGACAGGGAGCGAATGAGCAGTTCTTC
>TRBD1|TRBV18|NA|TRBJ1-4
CASSRPGGIGEKLFF
TGTGCCAGCTCACGACCAGGGGGAATTGGAGAAAAACTGTTTTTT
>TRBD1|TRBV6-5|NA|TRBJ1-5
CASRGTGGRGQPQHF
TGTGCCAGCAGGGGGACAGGGGGCAGGGGTCAGCCCCAGCATTTT
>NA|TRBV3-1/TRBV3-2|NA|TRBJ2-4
CASSQPGQAIQYF
TGTGCCAGCAGCCAACCAGGGCAGGCCATTCAGTACTTC
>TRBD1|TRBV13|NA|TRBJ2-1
CASNDRGLRQFF
TGTGCCAGCAACGACAGGGGATTAAGGCAGTTCTTC
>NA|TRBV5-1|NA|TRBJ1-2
CASSPTESHYGYTF
TGCGCCAGCAGCCCGACAGAGTCGCACTATGGCTACACCTTC
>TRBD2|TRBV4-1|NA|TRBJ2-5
CASSQDSTSGGDFLRKTQYF
TGCGCCAGCAGCCAAGATAGCACTAGCGGGGGGGACTTCTTGAGAAAGACCCAGTACTTC
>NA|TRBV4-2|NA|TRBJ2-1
CASSRGREPYNEQFF
TGTGCCAGCAGCCGTGGACGGGAGCCCTACAATGAGCAGTTCTTC
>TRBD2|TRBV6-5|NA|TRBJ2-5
CASRGGETQYF
TGTGCCAGCAGGGGGGGGGAGACCCAGTACTTC
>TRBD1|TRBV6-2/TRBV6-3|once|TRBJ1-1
CASSRDRDEVMNTEAFF
TGTGCCAGCAGTCGGGACAGGGATGAAGTCATGAACACTGAAGCTTTCTTT
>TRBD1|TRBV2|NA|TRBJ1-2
CASTGQGNYGYTF
TGTGCCAGCACTGGACAGGGAAACTATGGCTACACCTTC
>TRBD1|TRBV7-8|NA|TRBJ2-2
CASSPRTGGYTGELFF
TGTGCCAGCAGCCCAAGGACAGGGGGATACACCGGGGAGCTGTTTTTT
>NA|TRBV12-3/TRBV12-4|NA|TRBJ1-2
CASSLSGDYGYTF
TGTGCCAGCAGTTTATCGGGGGACTATGGCTACACCTTC
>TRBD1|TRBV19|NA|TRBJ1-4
CATRGVSTNEKLFF
TGTGCCACCAGGGGGGTCTCAACTAATGAAAAACTGTTTTTT
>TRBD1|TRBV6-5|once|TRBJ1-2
CASRVQGAPYGYTF
TGTGCCAGCAGGGTACAGGGGGCGCCTTATGGCTACACCTTC
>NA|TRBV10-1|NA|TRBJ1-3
CASSDGGAQGNTIYF
TGCGCCAGCAGTGACGGAGGGGCACAAGGAAACACCATATATTTT
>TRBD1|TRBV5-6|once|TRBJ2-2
CASSLRRTGAINTGELFF
TGTGCCAGCAGCTTGCGTAGGACAGGGGCTATAAACACCGGGGAGCTGTTTTTT
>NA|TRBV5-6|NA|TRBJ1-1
CASSFITGNTEAFF
TGTGCCAGCAGCTTTATTACAGGGAACACTGAAGCTTTCTTT
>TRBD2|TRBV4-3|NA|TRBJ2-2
CASSQDAGGPITGELFF
TGCGCCAGCAGCCAAGATGCGGGGGGGCCTATCACCGGGGAGCTGTTTTTT
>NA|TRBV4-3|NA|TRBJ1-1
CASSQVKNTEAFF
TGCGCCAGCAGCCAAGTAAAGAACACTGAAGCTTTCTTT
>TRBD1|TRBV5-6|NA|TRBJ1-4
CASSSTGGRTNEKLFF
TGTGCCAGCAGCTCGACAGGGGGTCGCACTAATGAAAAACTGTTTTTT
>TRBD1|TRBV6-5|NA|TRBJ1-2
CASSRWQGANYGYTF
TGTGCCAGCTCCCGGTGGCAGGGGGCTAACTATGGCTACACCTTC
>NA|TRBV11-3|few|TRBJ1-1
CASSLGAMNTEAFF
TGTGCCAGCAGCTTAGGAGCCATGAACACTGAAGCTTTCTTT
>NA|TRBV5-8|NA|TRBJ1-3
CASSSRDLSSGNTIYF
TGTGCCAGCAGCTCCCGGGACTTGAGCTCTGGAAACACCATATATTTT
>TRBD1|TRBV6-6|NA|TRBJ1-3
CASSPDRGLGRNTIYF
TGTGCCAGCAGCCCAGACAGGGGGCTTGGGCGAAACACCATATATTTT
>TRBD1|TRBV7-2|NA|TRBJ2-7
CASSEGQGVGDEQYF
TGTGCCAGCAGCGAGGGACAGGGGGTCGGGGACGAGCAGTACTTC
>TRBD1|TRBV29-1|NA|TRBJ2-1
CSAPDRVRNEQFF
TGCAGCGCCCCGGACAGGGTTAGGAATGAGCAGTTCTTC